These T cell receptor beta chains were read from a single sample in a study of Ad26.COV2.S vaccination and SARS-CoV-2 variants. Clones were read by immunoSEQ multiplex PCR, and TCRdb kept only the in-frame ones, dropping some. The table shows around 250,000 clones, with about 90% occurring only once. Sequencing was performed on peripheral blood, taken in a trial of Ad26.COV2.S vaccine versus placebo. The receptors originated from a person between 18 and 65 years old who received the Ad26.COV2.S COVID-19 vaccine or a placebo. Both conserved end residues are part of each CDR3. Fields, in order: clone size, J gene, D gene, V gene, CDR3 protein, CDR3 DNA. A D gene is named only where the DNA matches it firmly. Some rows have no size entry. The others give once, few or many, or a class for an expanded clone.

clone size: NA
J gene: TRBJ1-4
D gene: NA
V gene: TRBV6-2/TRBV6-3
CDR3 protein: CASSYPGRDATNEKLFF
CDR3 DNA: TGTGCCAGCAGTTACCCGGGACGGGATGCAACTAATGAAAAACTGTTTTTT

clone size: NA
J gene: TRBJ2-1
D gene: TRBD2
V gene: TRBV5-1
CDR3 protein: CASSLLAGASYNEQFF
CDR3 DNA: TGCGCCAGCAGCCTTTTAGCGGGGGCGTCCTACAATGAGCAGTTCTTC

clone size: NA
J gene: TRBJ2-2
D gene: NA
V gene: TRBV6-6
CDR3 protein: CAIRMSGELFF
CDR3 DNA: TGTGCCATCCGAATGAGCGGGGAGCTGTTTTTT

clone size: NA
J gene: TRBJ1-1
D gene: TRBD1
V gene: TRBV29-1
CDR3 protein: CSVGDRKNTEAFF
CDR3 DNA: TGCAGCGTCGGGGACAGGAAGAACACTGAAGCTTTCTTT

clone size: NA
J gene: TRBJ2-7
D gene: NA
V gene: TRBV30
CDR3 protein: CAWSRTVLRGQYF
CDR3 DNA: TGTGCCTGGAGTCGGACGGTACTACGAGGGCAGTACTTC

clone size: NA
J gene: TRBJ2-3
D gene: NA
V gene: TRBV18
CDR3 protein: CASSPIYRVDTQYF
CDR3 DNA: TGTGCCAGCTCACCTATATACAGGGTAGATACGCAGTATTTT

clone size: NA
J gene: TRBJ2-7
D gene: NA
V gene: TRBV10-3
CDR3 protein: CAISERYVGESYEQYF
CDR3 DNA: TGTGCCATCAGTGAGAGGTATGTGGGGGAGTCCTACGAGCAGTACTTC

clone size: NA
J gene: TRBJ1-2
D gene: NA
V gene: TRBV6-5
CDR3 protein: CASSYQSTYLYGYTF
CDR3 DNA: TGTGCCAGCAGTTACCAGTCGACATACCTCTATGGCTACACCTTC

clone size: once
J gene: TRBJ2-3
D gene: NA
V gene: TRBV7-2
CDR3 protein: CASSLMAAGDTQYF
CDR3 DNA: TGTGCCAGCAGCTTAATGGCAGCGGGAGATACGCAGTATTTT

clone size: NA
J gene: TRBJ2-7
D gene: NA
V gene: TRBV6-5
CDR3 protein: CASSYDSGNSYEQYF
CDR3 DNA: TGTGCCAGCAGTTACGATTCAGGGAACTCCTACGAGCAGTACTTC

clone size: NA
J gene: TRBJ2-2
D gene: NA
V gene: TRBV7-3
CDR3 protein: CASSSTPGPVDTGELFF
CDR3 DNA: TGTGCCAGCAGCTCGACGCCGGGGCCCGTAGACACCGGGGAGCTGTTTTTT

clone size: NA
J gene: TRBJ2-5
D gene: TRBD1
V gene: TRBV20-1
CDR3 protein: CSASGPLTGTQETQYF
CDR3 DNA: TGCAGTGCTAGTGGACCTCTGACAGGGACCCAAGAGACCCAGTACTTC

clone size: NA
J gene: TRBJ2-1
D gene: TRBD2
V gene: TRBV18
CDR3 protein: CASSPRTSGSSYNEQFF
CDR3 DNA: TGTGCCAGCTCACCACGGACTAGCGGGAGTTCCTACAATGAGCAGTTCTTC

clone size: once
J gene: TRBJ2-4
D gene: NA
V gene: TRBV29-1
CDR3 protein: CSALEKAKNIQYF
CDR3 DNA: TGCAGCGCCCTGGAAAAAGCCAAAAACATTCAGTACTTC

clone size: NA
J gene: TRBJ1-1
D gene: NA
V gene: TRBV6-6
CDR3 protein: CASSYVANTEAFF
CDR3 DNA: TGTGCCAGCAGTTACGTTGCGAACACTGAAGCTTTCTTT

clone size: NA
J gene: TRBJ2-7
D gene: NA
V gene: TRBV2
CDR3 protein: CASGTAPYEQYF
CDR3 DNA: TGTGCCAGCGGGACTGCCCCCTACGAGCAGTACTTC

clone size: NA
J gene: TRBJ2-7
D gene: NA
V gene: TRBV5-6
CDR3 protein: CASSLVGGGYEQYF
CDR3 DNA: TGTGCCAGCAGCTTGGTTGGCGGCGGGTACGAGCAGTACTTC

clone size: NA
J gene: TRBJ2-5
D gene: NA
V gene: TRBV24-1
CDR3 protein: CATSEGPRGWGQETQYF
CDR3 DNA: TGTGCCACCAGTGAGGGACCCAGGGGTTGGGGCCAAGAGACCCAGTACTTC

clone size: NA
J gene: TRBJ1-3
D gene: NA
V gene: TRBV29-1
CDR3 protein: CSVHGIRDSTSGNTIYF
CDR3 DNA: TGCAGCGTTCATGGGATACGCGACAGCACCTCTGGAAACACCATATATTTT

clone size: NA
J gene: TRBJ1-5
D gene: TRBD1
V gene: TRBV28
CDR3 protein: CASSESGTAHQPQHF
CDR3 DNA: TGTGCCAGCAGTGAGTCCGGGACAGCCCATCAGCCCCAGCATTTT

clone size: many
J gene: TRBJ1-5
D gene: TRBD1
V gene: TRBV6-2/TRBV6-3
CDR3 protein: CASSSGQGGQPQHF
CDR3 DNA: TGTGCCAGCAGTTCCGGACAGGGGGGTCAGCCCCAGCATTTT

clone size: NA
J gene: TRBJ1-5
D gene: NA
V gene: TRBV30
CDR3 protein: CAWSFTDNQPQHF
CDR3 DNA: TGTGCCTGGAGTTTTACAGATAATCAGCCCCAGCATTTT

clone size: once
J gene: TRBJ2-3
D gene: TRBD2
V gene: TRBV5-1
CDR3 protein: CASSSRLAGGIGLTDTQYF
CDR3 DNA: TGCGCCAGCAGTTCTAGACTAGCGGGGGGCATCGGACTCACAGATACGCAGTATTTT

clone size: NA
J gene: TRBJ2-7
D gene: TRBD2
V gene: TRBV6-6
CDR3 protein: CASSWGLAGDEQYF
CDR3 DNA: TGTGCCAGCAGTTGGGGACTAGCGGGAGACGAGCAGTACTTC

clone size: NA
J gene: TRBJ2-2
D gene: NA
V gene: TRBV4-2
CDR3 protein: CASSADGGKGGLNTGELFF
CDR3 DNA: TGTGCCAGCAGCGCAGACGGAGGGAAAGGCGGATTAAACACCGGGGAGCTGTTTTTT

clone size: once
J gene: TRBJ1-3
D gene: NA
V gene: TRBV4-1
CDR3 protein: CASSQTRGSGNTIYF
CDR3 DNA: TGCGCCAGCAGCCAAACTAGGGGCTCTGGAAACACCATATATTTT

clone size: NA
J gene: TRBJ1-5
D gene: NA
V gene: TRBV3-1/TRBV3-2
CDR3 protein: CASSQALRDQPQHF
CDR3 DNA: TGTGCCAGCAGCCAAGCCCTTCGGGATCAGCCCCAGCATTTT

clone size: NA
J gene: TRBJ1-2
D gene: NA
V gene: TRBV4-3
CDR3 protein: CASSQGNENFYGYTF
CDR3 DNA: TGCGCCAGCAGCCAAGGGAATGAGAATTTCTATGGCTACACCTTC

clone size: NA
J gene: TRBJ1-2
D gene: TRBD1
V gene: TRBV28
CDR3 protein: CASSPTGDYGYTF
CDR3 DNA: TGTGCCAGCAGCCCGACAGGGGACTATGGCTACACCTTC

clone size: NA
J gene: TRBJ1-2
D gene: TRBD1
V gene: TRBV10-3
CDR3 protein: CAISVNRGDYGYTF
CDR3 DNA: TGTGCCATCAGTGTTAACAGGGGGGACTATGGCTACACCTTC

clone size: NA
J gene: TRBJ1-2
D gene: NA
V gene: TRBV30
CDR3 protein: CAWSAGYGYTF
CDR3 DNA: TGTGCCTGGAGTGCCGGATATGGCTACACCTTC

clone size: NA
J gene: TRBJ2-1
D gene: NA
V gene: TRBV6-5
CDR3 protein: CASSGLGGGNNEQFF
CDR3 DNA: TGTGCCAGCAGCGGGCTTGGGGGGGGCAACAATGAGCAGTTCTTC

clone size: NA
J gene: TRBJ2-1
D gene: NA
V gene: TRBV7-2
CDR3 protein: CASSFGGGNEQFF
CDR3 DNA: TGTGCCAGCAGCTTCGGTGGCGGGAATGAGCAGTTCTTC

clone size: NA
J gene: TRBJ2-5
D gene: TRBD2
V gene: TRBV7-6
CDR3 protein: CASSFVGGGPEETQYF
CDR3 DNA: TGTGCCAGCAGCTTCGTTGGGGGAGGGCCCGAAGAGACCCAGTACTTC

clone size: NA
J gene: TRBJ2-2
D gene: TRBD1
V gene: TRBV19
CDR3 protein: CASSIRGSNTGELFF
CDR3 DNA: TGTGCCAGTAGTATCAGGGGGTCTAACACCGGGGAGCTGTTTTTT

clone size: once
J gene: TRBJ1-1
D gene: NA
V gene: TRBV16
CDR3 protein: CASSQPWEDTEAFF
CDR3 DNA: TGTGCCAGCAGCCAACCGTGGGAGGACACTGAAGCTTTCTTT

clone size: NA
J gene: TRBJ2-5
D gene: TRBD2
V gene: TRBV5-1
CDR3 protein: CASSGGLAEFPETQYF
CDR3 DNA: TGCGCCAGCAGCGGGGGACTAGCGGAGTTCCCGGAGACCCAGTACTTC

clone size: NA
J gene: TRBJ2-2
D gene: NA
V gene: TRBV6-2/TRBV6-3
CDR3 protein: CASSKNTGELFF
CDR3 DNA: TGTGCCAGCAGTAAAAACACCGGGGAGCTGTTTTTT

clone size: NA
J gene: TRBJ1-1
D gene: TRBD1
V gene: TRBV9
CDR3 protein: CASSREPGQAYTEAFF
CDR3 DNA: TGTGCCAGCAGCCGGGAGCCGGGACAGGCTTACACTGAAGCTTTCTTT

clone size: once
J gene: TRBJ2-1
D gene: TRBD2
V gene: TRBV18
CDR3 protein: CASSRTSGGYNEQFF
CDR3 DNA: TGTGCCAGCTCACGGACTAGCGGGGGATACAATGAGCAGTTCTTC

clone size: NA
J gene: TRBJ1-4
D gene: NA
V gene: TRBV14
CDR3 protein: CASSQGRRATNEKLFF
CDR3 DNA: TGTGCCAGCAGCCAGGGTCGGAGGGCAACTAATGAAAAACTGTTTTTT